This paragraph covers one T cell receptor beta chain sequence. Antigen specificity is unknown. The sample is drawn from a study of T cells expressing NK-cell markers. Study-wide context: Serological testing identified most of the eight sequenced donors as HCMV-seropositive and one as seronegative.

CDR3 size: 17 residues. The study, taken as a whole, reports: No clear determination of HCMV specificity was made for expanded NKG2C+ T cell clones. Of the CD8+ T cell pool in five or six donors, roughly 1.0-7.0% was accounted for by dominant NKG2C+ clonotypes.

TCR beta cDNA was generated via 5'RACE template switching incorporating UMIs. TCRdb re-called the 5' RACE reads and gives one entry per CDR3 protein, without DNA. The repertoire table contains some 440,000 distinct CDR3 sequences. The sample taken for sequencing was blood T cells: a sorted CD56 or NKG2C T cell subset, CD4+ or CD8+ T cells, or bulk PBMC T cells (not recorded which). The chain links TRBV12-3 or TRBV12-4 to TRBJ1-5; TCRdb names TRBD1, which stays unverified in the absence of DNA. This clonotype was obtained from a woman aged 50 to 60 in good health. The CDR3 loop reads CASSLVVGGPGEQPQHF.